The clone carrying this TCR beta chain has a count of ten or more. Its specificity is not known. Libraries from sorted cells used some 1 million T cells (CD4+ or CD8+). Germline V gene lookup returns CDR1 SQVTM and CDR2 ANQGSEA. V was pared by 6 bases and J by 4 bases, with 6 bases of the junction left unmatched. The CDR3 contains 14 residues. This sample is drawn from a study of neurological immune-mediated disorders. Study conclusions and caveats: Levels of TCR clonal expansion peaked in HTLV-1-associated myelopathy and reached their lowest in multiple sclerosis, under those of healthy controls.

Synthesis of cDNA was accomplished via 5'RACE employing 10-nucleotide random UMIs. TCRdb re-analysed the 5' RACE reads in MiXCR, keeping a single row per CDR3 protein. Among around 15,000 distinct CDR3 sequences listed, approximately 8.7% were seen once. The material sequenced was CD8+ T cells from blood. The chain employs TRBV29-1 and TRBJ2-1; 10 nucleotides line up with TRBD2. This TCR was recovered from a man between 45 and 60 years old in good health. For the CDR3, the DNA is TGCAGCGTCCGGACTAGCGGCATTTACAATGAGCAGTTCTTC. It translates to CSVRTSGIYNEQFF.